The rows below give T cell receptor beta chains drawn from one sample of a study of blood T cell repertoires in COVID-19. The repertoire was sequenced with immunoSEQ multiplex PCR; TCRdb's copy has only in-frame clones and lacks some. This table holds tens of thousands of clones, approximately 92% found once. Sequences were obtained from peripheral blood. Receptor source: a woman older than 75 with acute or convalescent COVID-19. Each CDR3 is given with its conserved first and last residue. The D gene is left open where the match is weak. Clone size, where shown, is once, few, many, or a class for clones that have expanded.

d_call: TRBD2; j_call: TRBJ2-1; v_call: TRBV7-3; clone_size: .; cdr3_aa: CASSFRGGSNNEQFF; cdr3_nt: TGTGCCAGCAGCTTCCGCGGGGGGTCAAACAATGAGCAGTTCTTC
d_call: .; j_call: TRBJ1-1; v_call: TRBV4-1; clone_size: .; cdr3_aa: CASSPQGQINTEAFF; cdr3_nt: TGCGCCAGCAGCCCCCAGGGACAAATTAACACTGAAGCTTTCTTT
d_call: .; j_call: TRBJ1-5; v_call: TRBV7-2; clone_size: .; cdr3_aa: CASSLYGGASQPQHF; cdr3_nt: TGTGCCAGCAGCTTATATGGGGGCGCGTCTCAGCCCCAGCATTTT
d_call: .; j_call: TRBJ1-5; v_call: TRBV2; clone_size: .; cdr3_aa: CASSPQAGDSNQPQHF; cdr3_nt: TGTGCCAGCAGCCCACAGGCGGGGGATAGCAATCAGCCCCAGCATTTT
d_call: .; j_call: TRBJ1-3; v_call: TRBV5-5; clone_size: .; cdr3_aa: CASSRTAGSGNTIYF; cdr3_nt: TGTGCCAGCAGCCGGACTGCAGGCTCTGGAAACACCATATATTTT
d_call: TRBD1; j_call: TRBJ1-4; v_call: TRBV25-1; clone_size: .; cdr3_aa: CASSETGATNEKLFF; cdr3_nt: TGTGCCAGCAGTGAAACAGGGGCAACTAATGAAAAACTGTTTTTT
d_call: TRBD2; j_call: TRBJ2-1; v_call: TRBV6-6; clone_size: .; cdr3_aa: CASTISGAYNEQFF; cdr3_nt: TGTGCCAGCACTATTAGCGGGGCCTACAATGAGCAGTTCTTC
d_call: TRBD1; j_call: TRBJ2-1; v_call: TRBV19; clone_size: .; cdr3_aa: CASSISGQGRDEQFF; cdr3_nt: TGTGCCAGTAGTATCTCCGGACAGGGTCGAGATGAGCAGTTCTTC
d_call: .; j_call: TRBJ1-5; v_call: TRBV30; clone_size: .; cdr3_aa: CAWSVGTPFQPQHF; cdr3_nt: TGTGCCTGGAGTGTAGGGACACCGTTTCAGCCCCAGCATTTT
d_call: TRBD2; j_call: TRBJ2-1; v_call: TRBV19; clone_size: .; cdr3_aa: CASTPRGGATYNEQFF; cdr3_nt: TGTGCCAGTACACCCCGGGGAGGGGCCACCTACAATGAGCAGTTCTTC
d_call: TRBD1; j_call: TRBJ2-3; v_call: TRBV5-1; clone_size: .; cdr3_aa: CASSFRGQRTDTQYF; cdr3_nt: TGCGCCAGCAGCTTTAGGGGGCAACGCACAGATACGCAGTATTTT
d_call: TRBD2; j_call: TRBJ2-4; v_call: TRBV7-2; clone_size: .; cdr3_aa: CASSLGGGVSLSRNIQYF; cdr3_nt: TGTGCCAGCAGCTTGGGCGGGGGGGTGTCCCTAAGTAGAAACATTCAGTACTTC
d_call: .; j_call: TRBJ1-3; v_call: TRBV12-3/TRBV12-4; clone_size: .; cdr3_aa: CASSFGGNTIYF; cdr3_nt: TGTGCCAGCAGTTTTGGCGGAAACACCATATATTTT
d_call: TRBD2; j_call: TRBJ2-2; v_call: TRBV2; clone_size: .; cdr3_aa: CASSVQLAAYTGELFF; cdr3_nt: TGTGCCAGCAGTGTTCAACTAGCGGCTTACACCGGGGAGCTGTTTTTT
d_call: TRBD1; j_call: TRBJ1-1; v_call: TRBV30; clone_size: .; cdr3_aa: CACPGTGGMNTEAFF; cdr3_nt: TGTGCCTGCCCCGGGACAGGGGGTATGAACACTGAAGCTTTCTTT
d_call: TRBD1; j_call: TRBJ1-5; v_call: TRBV19; clone_size: .; cdr3_aa: CASRGQGQPQHF; cdr3_nt: TGTGCCAGTCGGGGACAGGGTCAGCCCCAGCATTTT
d_call: TRBD1; j_call: TRBJ1-1; v_call: TRBV9; clone_size: .; cdr3_aa: CASSNPGTVGRF; cdr3_nt: TGTGCCAGCAGCAACCCCGGGACAGTTGGGCGCTTT
d_call: .; j_call: TRBJ2-3; v_call: TRBV4-2; clone_size: .; cdr3_aa: CASSQARVEDTQYF; cdr3_nt: TGTGCCAGCAGCCAAGCCAGGGTCGAAGATACGCAGTATTTT
d_call: .; j_call: TRBJ1-5; v_call: TRBV29-1; clone_size: .; cdr3_aa: CSVERARVGNQPQHF; cdr3_nt: TGCAGCGTTGAAAGAGCCAGGGTCGGAAATCAGCCCCAGCATTTT
d_call: TRBD1; j_call: TRBJ2-7; v_call: TRBV15; clone_size: .; cdr3_aa: CATSRETGANYEQYF; cdr3_nt: TGTGCCACCAGCAGGGAGACAGGGGCCAACTACGAGCAGTACTTC
d_call: TRBD2; j_call: TRBJ2-2; v_call: TRBV18; clone_size: .; cdr3_aa: CASSASGGPNTGELFF; cdr3_nt: TGTGCCAGCTCGGCTAGCGGGGGGCCGAACACCGGGGAGCTGTTTTTT
d_call: TRBD1; j_call: TRBJ2-2; v_call: TRBV5-1; clone_size: .; cdr3_aa: CASSPYGDRGTGELFF; cdr3_nt: TGCGCCAGCAGCCCCTATGGGGACAGGGGCACCGGGGAGCTGTTTTTT
d_call: TRBD1; j_call: TRBJ2-7; v_call: TRBV9; clone_size: .; cdr3_aa: CASSVGFGTGGNEQYF; cdr3_nt: TGTGCCAGCAGCGTGGGATTCGGCACAGGGGGCAACGAGCAGTACTTC
d_call: .; j_call: TRBJ2-7; v_call: TRBV21-1; clone_size: .; cdr3_aa: CASSSGLAGTYEQYF; cdr3_nt: TGTGCCAGCAGCAGCGGACTAGCGGGGACCTACGAGCAGTACTTC
d_call: TRBD1; j_call: TRBJ2-5; v_call: TRBV11-2; clone_size: .; cdr3_aa: CASSPTGGETQYF; cdr3_nt: TGTGCCAGCAGCCCAACAGGGGGGGAGACCCAGTACTTC
d_call: TRBD2; j_call: TRBJ2-1; v_call: TRBV7-2; clone_size: once; cdr3_aa: CASSLYRTREQFF; cdr3_nt: TGTGCCAGCAGCTTATATAGGACTAGAGAGCAGTTCTTC
d_call: .; j_call: TRBJ2-1; v_call: TRBV5-1; clone_size: .; cdr3_aa: CASSSLVGTTYNEQFF; cdr3_nt: TGCGCCAGCAGCTCTCTGGTGGGGACAACCTACAATGAGCAGTTCTTC
d_call: TRBD1; j_call: TRBJ1-1; v_call: TRBV19; clone_size: .; cdr3_aa: CASSIEGQGATEAFF; cdr3_nt: TGTGCCAGTAGTATAGAAGGACAGGGGGCGACTGAAGCTTTCTTT
d_call: .; j_call: TRBJ1-1; v_call: TRBV18; clone_size: once; cdr3_aa: CASSSEGWNTEAFF; cdr3_nt: TGTGCCAGCTCATCGGAGGGTTGGAACACTGAAGCTTTCTTT
d_call: .; j_call: TRBJ1-3; v_call: TRBV7-9; clone_size: .; cdr3_aa: CASSQAKGNTIYF; cdr3_nt: TGTGCCAGCAGCCAGGCCAAGGGAAACACCATATATTTT
d_call: .; j_call: TRBJ1-5; v_call: TRBV3-1/TRBV3-2; clone_size: .; cdr3_aa: CASSQEAGLQPQHF; cdr3_nt: TGTGCCAGCAGCCAAGAGGCAGGGCTACAGCCCCAGCATTTT
d_call: TRBD1; j_call: TRBJ1-3; v_call: TRBV6-6; clone_size: .; cdr3_aa: CASSPQTGPGNTIYF; cdr3_nt: TGTGCCAGCAGTCCGCAGACAGGGCCTGGAAACACCATATATTTT
d_call: .; j_call: TRBJ2-3; v_call: TRBV2; clone_size: .; cdr3_aa: CASSVRLVVTDTQYF; cdr3_nt: TGTGCCAGCAGTGTTCGGCTAGTTGTCACAGATACGCAGTATTTT
d_call: .; j_call: TRBJ1-1; v_call: TRBV28; clone_size: few; cdr3_aa: CASSSLYVKAFF; cdr3_nt: TGTGCCAGCAGCTCACTTTACGTTAAAGCTTTCTTT
d_call: TRBD1; j_call: TRBJ2-7; v_call: TRBV16; clone_size: .; cdr3_aa: CASTPGQGAKGGYEQYF; cdr3_nt: TGTGCCAGCACCCCGGGGCAGGGGGCAAAAGGAGGCTACGAGCAGTACTTC
d_call: TRBD1; j_call: TRBJ2-1; v_call: TRBV2; clone_size: .; cdr3_aa: CASLRDSYNEQFF; cdr3_nt: TGTGCCAGCCTCCGGGACAGTTACAATGAGCAGTTCTTC
d_call: .; j_call: TRBJ2-7; v_call: TRBV5-6; clone_size: .; cdr3_aa: CASSLVPGNEQYF; cdr3_nt: TGTGCCAGCAGCTTGGTTCCAGGGAACGAGCAGTACTTC
d_call: TRBD1; j_call: TRBJ1-2; v_call: TRBV5-1; clone_size: .; cdr3_aa: CASRNPEGGQGYTF; cdr3_nt: TGCGCCAGCAGAAATCCTGAGGGGGGACAGGGCTACACCTTC
d_call: TRBD1; j_call: TRBJ2-1; v_call: TRBV5-1; clone_size: .; cdr3_aa: CASSPLTGLNEQFF; cdr3_nt: TGCGCCAGCAGCCCCCTGACAGGGTTAAATGAGCAGTTCTTC
d_call: .; j_call: TRBJ1-5; v_call: TRBV6-6; clone_size: .; cdr3_aa: CASTYGGGSNQPQHF; cdr3_nt: TGTGCCAGCACCTACGGGGGGGGCTCCAATCAGCCCCAGCATTTT
d_call: .; j_call: TRBJ2-2; v_call: TRBV5-1; clone_size: once; cdr3_aa: CASSLGPGYTGELFF; cdr3_nt: TGCGCCAGCAGCTTGGGGCCAGGGTATACCGGGGAGCTGTTTTTT
d_call: TRBD1; j_call: TRBJ1-5; v_call: TRBV5-1; clone_size: few; cdr3_aa: CASSLAGGNQPQHF; cdr3_nt: TGCGCCAGCAGCTTGGCAGGGGGTAATCAGCCCCAGCATTTT
d_call: .; j_call: TRBJ1-1; v_call: TRBV5-4; clone_size: .; cdr3_aa: CASSDTWNTEAFF; cdr3_nt: TGTGCCAGCAGCGACACCTGGAACACTGAAGCTTTCTTT
d_call: TRBD1; j_call: TRBJ2-3; v_call: TRBV6-5; clone_size: once; cdr3_aa: CASERDRFTDTQYF; cdr3_nt: TGTGCCAGCGAACGGGACAGATTCACAGATACGCAGTATTTT
d_call: TRBD1; j_call: TRBJ1-6; v_call: TRBV6-1; clone_size: .; cdr3_aa: CASSEIRQGGNNSPLHF; cdr3_nt: TGTGCCAGCAGTGAAATCAGACAGGGTGGAAATAATTCACCCCTCCACTTT
d_call: TRBD1; j_call: TRBJ1-2; v_call: TRBV11-1; clone_size: .; cdr3_aa: CASSSRDRGSDYGYTF; cdr3_nt: TGTGCCAGCAGCAGCCGGGACAGGGGATCGGACTATGGCTACACCTTC
d_call: .; j_call: TRBJ1-3; v_call: TRBV2; clone_size: .; cdr3_aa: CASTGDSGNTIYF; cdr3_nt: TGTGCCAGCACGGGGGACTCTGGAAACACCATATATTTT
d_call: TRBD1; j_call: TRBJ2-3; v_call: TRBV9; clone_size: once; cdr3_aa: CASSEGGGTGSTDTQYF; cdr3_nt: TGTGCCAGCAGCGAGGGGGGCGGGACAGGAAGCACAGATACGCAGTATTTT
d_call: .; j_call: TRBJ1-3; v_call: TRBV3-1/TRBV3-2; clone_size: .; cdr3_aa: CASSQQGSGNTIYF; cdr3_nt: TGTGCCAGCAGCCAACAGGGCTCAGGAAACACCATATATTTT
d_call: TRBD1; j_call: TRBJ1-1; v_call: TRBV7-2; clone_size: .; cdr3_aa: CASSLGGQGGTEAFF; cdr3_nt: TGTGCCAGCAGCTTAGGTGGACAGGGGGGGACTGAAGCTTTCTTT
d_call: .; j_call: TRBJ1-4; v_call: TRBV6-5; clone_size: .; cdr3_aa: CASSYEGGNEKLFF; cdr3_nt: TGTGCCAGCAGTTACGAGGGAGGTAATGAAAAACTGTTTTTT
d_call: TRBD1; j_call: TRBJ2-7; v_call: TRBV25-1; clone_size: .; cdr3_aa: CASSDSGTGVFEQYF; cdr3_nt: TGTGCCAGCAGTGATTCAGGGACAGGAGTTTTCGAGCAGTACTTC
d_call: TRBD1; j_call: TRBJ1-2; v_call: TRBV12-5; clone_size: once; cdr3_aa: CASGRRTGMEVAAYGYTF; cdr3_nt: TGTGCTAGTGGCCGACGGACAGGGATGGAAGTCGCAGCGTATGGCTACACCTTC
d_call: TRBD2; j_call: TRBJ2-3; v_call: TRBV5-4; clone_size: .; cdr3_aa: CASSLVGGGADTQYF; cdr3_nt: TGTGCCAGCAGCTTGGTGGGGGGGGGTGCAGATACGCAGTATTTT
d_call: TRBD1; j_call: TRBJ1-2; v_call: TRBV2; clone_size: .; cdr3_aa: CASSEYGGQGNGYTF; cdr3_nt: TGTGCCAGCAGTGAATACGGCGGACAGGGAAATGGCTACACCTTC
d_call: TRBD2; j_call: TRBJ2-7; v_call: TRBV11-2; clone_size: .; cdr3_aa: CASSFTSGGLSEQYF; cdr3_nt: TGTGCCAGCAGCTTTACTAGCGGGGGATTGTCCGAGCAGTACTTC
d_call: .; j_call: TRBJ1-6; v_call: TRBV7-6; clone_size: once; cdr3_aa: CASSLTGGDSPLHF; cdr3_nt: TGTGCCAGCAGCTTAACCGGGGGGGATTCACCCCTCCACTTT
d_call: TRBD2; j_call: TRBJ2-5; v_call: TRBV5-1; clone_size: .; cdr3_aa: CASSLGLAGVGQETQYF; cdr3_nt: TGCGCCAGCAGCCTCGGACTAGCGGGGGTGGGCCAAGAGACCCAGTACTTC
d_call: .; j_call: TRBJ1-6; v_call: TRBV6-5; clone_size: .; cdr3_aa: CASSYSGQGSNSPLHF; cdr3_nt: TGTGCCAGCAGTTACTCGGGGCAGGGGTCTAATTCACCCCTCCACTTT